This T cell receptor (beta chain) is drawn from a study of read filtering for tumor transcriptome and immune sequencing. The library was built from roughly 400 ng RNA with molecular barcoded adaptors for alpha/delta and beta/gamma chains. Each CDR3 protein is one row after TCRdb ran MiXCR on the reads. The table shows 49,000 or so distinct CDR3 sequences, with more than 10% occurring only once. V was cut by 8 bases and J by 6 bases, with 20 bases left in between. Germline values: CDR1 MRHNA, CDR2 SNTAGT. The CDR3 sequence is 14 residues long. There are many counts of this clonotype. The clonotype comes from a donor older than 35 with multiple myeloma. The sample comprised a population of CD138-negative cells sorted from bone marrow. The V gene is TRBV6-4, the J gene TRBJ2-7; perhaps TRBD2 as D (6 bases). This chain's CDR3 is CASQAASGTSEQYF. For the CDR3, the DNA is TGTGCCAGCCAAGCAGCATCAGGGACTTCCGAGCAGTACTTC.